This is a list of T cell receptor beta chains from one sample in a study of tumor-infiltrating lymphocytes in primary liver carcinoma. MiXCR, run by TCRdb on the multiplex PCR reads, gives a single entry per CDR3 protein. Among over 100,000 distinct CDR3 sequences listed, approximately 68% were seen once. Sequencing was carried out using tumor-adjacent normal liver tissue. The origin of the receptors is a woman aged 55-75 years with primary liver carcinoma and hepatitis B virus infection. Each CDR3 is given with its conserved first and last residue. D genes are given only for firm matches. Only part of the rows carry a size: once, few, many, or a class if the clone is expanded.

TRBV11-3	-	-	TRBJ2-3	TGCGCCAGCAGCTTGTCGTTTCGGCCGCTACGGATAGATACGCAGTATTTT	CASSLSFRPLRIDTQYF
TRBV10-3	-	-	TRBJ2-5	TGTGCCATCAGTCTTGGCGGGAAGGATGAGACCCAGTACTTC	CAISLGGKDETQYF
TRBV11-2	TRBD1	-	TRBJ2-7	TGTGTCAGCATCTCGGGACAGTCCTACGAGCAGTACTTC	CVSISGQSYEQYF
TRBV6-5	TRBD2	-	TRBJ2-1	TGTGCCAGCAGTTACTCCGTGGGACTAGCGGGAGGTAATGAGCATTTCTTC	CASSYSVGLAGGNEHFF
TRBV6-5	TRBD2	-	TRBJ2-1	TGTGCCAGCGGCACATTAGCGGGAGTGGGTAATGAGCAGTTCTTC	CASGTLAGVGNEQFF
TRBV5-4	-	many	TRBJ2-5	TGTGCCAGCAGCTTGGATTCGGGAAGCGAGACCCAGTACTTC	CASSLDSGSETQYF
TRBV24-1	-	-	TRBJ2-3	TGTGCCACCAGTGATTTTGGGAGACGCACAGGTACGCAGTATTTT	CATSDFGRRTGTQYF
TRBV5-1	TRBD2	-	TRBJ2-7	TGCGCCAGCAGCTTATTAGCGGGAGATTACGAGCAGTACTTC	CASSLLAGDYEQYF
TRBV21-1	-	-	TRBJ2-1	TGTGGCAGCAGCAAAAGGACAGGACAGGGCTCCTACAATGAGCAGTTCTTC	CGSSKRTGQGSYNEQFF
TRBV7-9	-	few	TRBJ1-3	TGTGCCAGCAGCTTAGCCTCTGGAAACACCATATATTTT	CASSLASGNTIYF
TRBV29-1	-	-	TRBJ2-7	TGCAGCATCGCGCGGCCTCAAACCTACGAGCAGTACTTC	CSIARPQTYEQYF
TRBV19	-	few	TRBJ1-1	TGTGCCAGTAGATATGGCAACTTCATGAACACTGAAGCTTTCTTT	CASRYGNFMNTEAFF
TRBV6-1	-	-	TRBJ2-7	TGTGCCAGCAGTGAAGGCAGAGAGGACGACGAGCAGTACTTC	CASSEGREDDEQYF
TRBV11-2	-	-	TRBJ2-2	TGTGCCAGCAGCACGACAGGTACCGGGGAGCTGTTTTTT	CASSTTGTGELFF
TRBV6-2/TRBV6-3	TRBD2	many	TRBJ2-7	TGTGCCAGCAGTTACCACCCTAGCGGGAGGGCAAAGGGCGAGCAGTACTTC	CASSYHPSGRAKGEQYF
TRBV6-2/TRBV6-3	-	-	TRBJ2-7	TGTGCCAGCAGTTACTCTAGGCACTCCAAGCAGTATTTC	CASSYSRHSKQYF
TRBV11-2	-	-	TRBJ2-1	TGTGCCAGCGGCTTAGATCTGAAGAGTGGGGGCGATGAGCAGTTCTTC	CASGLDLKSGGDEQFF